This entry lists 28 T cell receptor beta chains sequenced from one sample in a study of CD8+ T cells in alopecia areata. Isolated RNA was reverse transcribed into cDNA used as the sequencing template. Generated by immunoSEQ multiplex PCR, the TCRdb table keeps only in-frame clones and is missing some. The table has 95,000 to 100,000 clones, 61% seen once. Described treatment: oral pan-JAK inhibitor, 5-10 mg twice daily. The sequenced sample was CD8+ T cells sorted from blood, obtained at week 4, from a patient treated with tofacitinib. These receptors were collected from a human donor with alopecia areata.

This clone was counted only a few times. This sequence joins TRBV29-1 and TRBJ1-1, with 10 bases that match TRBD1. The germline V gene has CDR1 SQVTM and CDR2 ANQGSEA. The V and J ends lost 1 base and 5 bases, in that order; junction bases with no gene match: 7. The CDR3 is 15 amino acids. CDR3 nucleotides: TGCAGCGTTGAAGGGCTAGGGACAGGGGAGACTGAAGCTTTCTTT. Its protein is CSVEGLGTGETEAFF. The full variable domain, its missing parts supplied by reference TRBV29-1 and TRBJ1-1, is SAVISQKPSRDICQRGTSLTIQCQVDSQVTMMFWYRQQPGQSLTLIATANQGSEATYESGFVIDKFPISRPNLTFSTLTVSNMSPEDSSIYLCSVEGLGTGETEAFFGQGTRLTVV.

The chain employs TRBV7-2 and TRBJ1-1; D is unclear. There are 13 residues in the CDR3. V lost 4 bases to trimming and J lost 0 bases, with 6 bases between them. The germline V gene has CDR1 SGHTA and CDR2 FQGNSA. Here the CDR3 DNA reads TGTGCCAGCAGCTCTAGCCTGAACACTGAAGCTTTCTTT. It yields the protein CASSSSLNTEAFF.

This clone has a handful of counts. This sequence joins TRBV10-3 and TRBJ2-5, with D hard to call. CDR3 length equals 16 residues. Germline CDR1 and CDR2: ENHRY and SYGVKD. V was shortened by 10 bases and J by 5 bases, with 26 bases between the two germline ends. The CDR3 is CASSLRPTQDSETQYF. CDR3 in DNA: TGTGCCAGCTCCCTAAGGCCAACCCAAGACTCGGAGACCCAGTACTTC.

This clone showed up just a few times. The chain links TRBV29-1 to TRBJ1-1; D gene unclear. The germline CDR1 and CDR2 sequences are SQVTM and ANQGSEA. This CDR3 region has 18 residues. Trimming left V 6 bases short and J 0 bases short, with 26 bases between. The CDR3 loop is CSVTTHLEWTVMNTEAFF. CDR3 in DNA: TGCAGCGTCACGACCCACTTGGAATGGACGGTTATGAACACTGAAGCTTTCTTT. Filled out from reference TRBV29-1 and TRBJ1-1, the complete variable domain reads SAVISQKPSRDICQRGTSLTIQCQVDSQVTMMFWYRQQPGQSLTLIATANQGSEATYESGFVIDKFPISRPNLTFSTLTVSNMSPEDSSIYLCSVTTHLEWTVMNTEAFFGQGTRLTVV.

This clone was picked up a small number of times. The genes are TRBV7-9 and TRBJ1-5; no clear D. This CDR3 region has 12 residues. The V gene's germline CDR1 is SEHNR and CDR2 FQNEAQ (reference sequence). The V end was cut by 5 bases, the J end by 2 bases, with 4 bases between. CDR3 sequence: CASSPGNQPQHF. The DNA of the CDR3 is TGTGCCAGCAGCCCTGGCAATCAGCCCCAGCATTTT.

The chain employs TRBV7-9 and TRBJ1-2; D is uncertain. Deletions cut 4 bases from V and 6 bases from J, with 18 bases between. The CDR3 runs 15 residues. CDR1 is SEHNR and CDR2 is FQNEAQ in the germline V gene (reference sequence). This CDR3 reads CASSSGMGGQDGYTF. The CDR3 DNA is TGTGCCAGCAGCTCCGGAATGGGAGGGCAGGATGGCTACACCTTC.

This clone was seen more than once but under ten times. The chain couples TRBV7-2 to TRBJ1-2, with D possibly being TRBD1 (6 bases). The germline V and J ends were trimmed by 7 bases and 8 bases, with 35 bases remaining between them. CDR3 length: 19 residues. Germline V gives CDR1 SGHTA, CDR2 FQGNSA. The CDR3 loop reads CASNSMTGEFGGPLWGYTF. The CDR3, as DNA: TGTGCCAGCAACTCTATGACCGGGGAGTTTGGGGGGCCTCTTTGGGGCTACACCTTC.

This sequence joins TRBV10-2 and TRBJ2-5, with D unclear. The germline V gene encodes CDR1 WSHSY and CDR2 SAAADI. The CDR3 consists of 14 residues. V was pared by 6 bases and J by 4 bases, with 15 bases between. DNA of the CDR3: TGCGCCAGCAGAGTGGCTTCAAAGGCAGAGACCCAGTACTTC. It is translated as CASRVASKAETQYF.

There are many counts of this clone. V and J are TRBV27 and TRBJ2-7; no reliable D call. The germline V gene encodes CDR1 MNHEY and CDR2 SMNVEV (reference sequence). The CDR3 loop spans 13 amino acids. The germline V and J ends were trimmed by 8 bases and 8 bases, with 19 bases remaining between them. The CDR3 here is CASARLGDSKQYF. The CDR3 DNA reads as TGTGCCAGCGCCCGCCTTGGGGATAGTAAGCAGTACTTC.

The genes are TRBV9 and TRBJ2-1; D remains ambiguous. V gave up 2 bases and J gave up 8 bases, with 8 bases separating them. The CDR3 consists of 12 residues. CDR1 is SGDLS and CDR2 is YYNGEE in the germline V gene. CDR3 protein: CASSVRWDEQFF. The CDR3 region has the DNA TGTGCCAGCAGCGTGAGATGGGATGAGCAGTTCTTC.

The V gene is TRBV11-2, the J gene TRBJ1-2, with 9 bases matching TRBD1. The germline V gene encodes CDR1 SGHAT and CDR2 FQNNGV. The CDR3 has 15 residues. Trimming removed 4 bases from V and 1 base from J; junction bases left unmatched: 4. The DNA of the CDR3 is TGTGCCAGCAGCTGGACAGGGGACGGTAACTATGGCTACACCTTC. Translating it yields CASSWTGDGNYGYTF.

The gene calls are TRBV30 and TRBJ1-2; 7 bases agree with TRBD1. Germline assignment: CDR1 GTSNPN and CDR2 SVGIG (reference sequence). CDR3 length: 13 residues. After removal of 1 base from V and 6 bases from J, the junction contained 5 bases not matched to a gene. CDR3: CAWSGQGRDGYTF. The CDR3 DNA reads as TGTGCCTGGAGTGGACAGGGCCGGGATGGCTACACCTTC.

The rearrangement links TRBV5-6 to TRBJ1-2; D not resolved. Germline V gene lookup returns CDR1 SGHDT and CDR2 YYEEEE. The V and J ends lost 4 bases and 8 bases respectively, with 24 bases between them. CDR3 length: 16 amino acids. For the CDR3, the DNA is TGTGCCAGCAGCCCTTGGCCTCAGACTATATTGGGGGGCTACACCTTC. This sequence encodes CASSPWPQTILGGYTF.

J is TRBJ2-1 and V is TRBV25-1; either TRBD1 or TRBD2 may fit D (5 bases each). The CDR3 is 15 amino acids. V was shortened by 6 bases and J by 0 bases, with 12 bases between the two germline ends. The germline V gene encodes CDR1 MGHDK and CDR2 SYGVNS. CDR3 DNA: TGTGCCAGCAGGGGGGAAAATTTCTCCTACAATGAGCAGTTCTTC. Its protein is CASRGENFSYNEQFF.

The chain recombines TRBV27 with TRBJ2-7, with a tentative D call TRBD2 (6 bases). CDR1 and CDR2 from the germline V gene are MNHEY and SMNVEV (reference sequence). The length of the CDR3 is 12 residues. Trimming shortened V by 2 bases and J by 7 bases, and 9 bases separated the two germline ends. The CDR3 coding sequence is TGTGCCAGCAGTTTAAGGGGAGGTGAGCAGTACTTC. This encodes CASSLRGGEQYF.

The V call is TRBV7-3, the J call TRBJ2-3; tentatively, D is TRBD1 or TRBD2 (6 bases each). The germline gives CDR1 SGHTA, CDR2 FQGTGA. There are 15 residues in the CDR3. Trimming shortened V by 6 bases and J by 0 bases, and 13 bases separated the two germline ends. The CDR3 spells CASSYTGTSTDTQYF. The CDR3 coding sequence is TGTGCCAGCAGTTATACAGGGACTAGCACAGATACGCAGTATTTT. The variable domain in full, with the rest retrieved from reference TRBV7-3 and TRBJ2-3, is GAGVSQTPSNKVTEKGKYVELRCDPISGHTALYWYRQSLGQGPEFLIYFQGTGAADDSGLPNDRFFAVRPEGSVSTLKIQRTERGDSAVYLCASSYTGTSTDTQYFGPGTRLTVL.

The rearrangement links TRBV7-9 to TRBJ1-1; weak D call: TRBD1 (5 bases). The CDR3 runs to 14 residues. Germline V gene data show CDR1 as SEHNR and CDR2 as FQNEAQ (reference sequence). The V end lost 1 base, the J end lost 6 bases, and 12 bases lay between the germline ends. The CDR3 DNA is TGTGCCAGCAGCTTAGTGAGGGGTAGCCCTGAAGCTTTCTTT. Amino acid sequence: CASSLVRGSPEAFF.

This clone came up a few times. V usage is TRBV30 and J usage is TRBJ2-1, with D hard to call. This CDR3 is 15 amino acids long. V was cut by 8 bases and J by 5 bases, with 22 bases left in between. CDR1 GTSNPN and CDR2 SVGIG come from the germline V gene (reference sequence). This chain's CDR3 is CATQVVLRSDNEQFF. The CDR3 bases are TGTGCCACCCAGGTCGTCTTACGGTCGGACAATGAGCAGTTCTTC.

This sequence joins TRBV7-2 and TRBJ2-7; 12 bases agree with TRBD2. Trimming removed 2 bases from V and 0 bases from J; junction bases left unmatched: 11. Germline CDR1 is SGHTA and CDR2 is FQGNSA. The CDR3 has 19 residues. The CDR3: CASSLTRGLAGQFSYEQYF. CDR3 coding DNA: TGTGCCAGCAGCTTAACTAGGGGACTAGCGGGCCAATTCTCCTACGAGCAGTACTTC.

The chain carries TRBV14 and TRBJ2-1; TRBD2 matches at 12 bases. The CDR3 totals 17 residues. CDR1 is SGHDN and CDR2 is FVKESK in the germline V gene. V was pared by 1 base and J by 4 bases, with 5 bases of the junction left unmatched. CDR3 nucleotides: TGTGCCAGCAGCCAAGGGACTAGCGGGGCCCTATACAATGAGCAGTTCTTC. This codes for CASSQGTSGALYNEQFF.

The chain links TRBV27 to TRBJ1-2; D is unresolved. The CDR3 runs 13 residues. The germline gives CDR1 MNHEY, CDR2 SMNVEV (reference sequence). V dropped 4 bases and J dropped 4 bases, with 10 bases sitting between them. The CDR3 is CASSYNKIYGYTF. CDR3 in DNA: TGTGCCAGCAGTTATAACAAGATCTATGGCTACACCTTC.

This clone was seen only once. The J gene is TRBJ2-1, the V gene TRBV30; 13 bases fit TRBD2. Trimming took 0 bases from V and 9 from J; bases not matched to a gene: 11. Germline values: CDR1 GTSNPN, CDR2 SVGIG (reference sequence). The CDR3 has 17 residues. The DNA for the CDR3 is TGTGCCTGGAGTGTATCTCCGGGGACTAGCGGGAACACTGAGCAGTTCTTC. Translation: CAWSVSPGTSGNTEQFF.

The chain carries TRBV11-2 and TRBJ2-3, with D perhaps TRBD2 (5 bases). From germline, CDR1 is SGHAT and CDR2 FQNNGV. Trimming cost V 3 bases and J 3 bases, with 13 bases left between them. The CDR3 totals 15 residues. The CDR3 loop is CASSLMGSATDTQYF. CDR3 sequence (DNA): TGTGCCAGCAGCTTGATGGGGAGCGCGACAGATACGCAGTATTTT. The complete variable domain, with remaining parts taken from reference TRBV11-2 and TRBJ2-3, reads EAGVAQSPRYKIIEKRQSVAFWCNPISGHATLYWYQQILGQGPKLLIQFQNNGVVDDSQLPKDRFSAERLKGVDSTLKIQPAKLEDSAVYLCASSLMGSATDTQYFGPGTRLTVL.

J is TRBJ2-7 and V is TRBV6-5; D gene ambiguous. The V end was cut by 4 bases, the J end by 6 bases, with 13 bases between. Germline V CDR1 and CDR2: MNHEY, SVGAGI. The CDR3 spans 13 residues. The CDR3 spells CASSSSSGVEQYF. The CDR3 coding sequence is TGTGCCAGCAGTTCTTCTTCTGGGGTCGAGCAGTACTTC.

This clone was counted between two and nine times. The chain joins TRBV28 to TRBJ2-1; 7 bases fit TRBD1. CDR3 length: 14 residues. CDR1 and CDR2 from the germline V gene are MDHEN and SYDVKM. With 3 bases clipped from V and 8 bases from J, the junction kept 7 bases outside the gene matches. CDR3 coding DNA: TGTGCCAGCAGTTTCGACAGGGCTGACGATGAGCAGTTCTTC. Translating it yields CASSFDRADDEQFF.

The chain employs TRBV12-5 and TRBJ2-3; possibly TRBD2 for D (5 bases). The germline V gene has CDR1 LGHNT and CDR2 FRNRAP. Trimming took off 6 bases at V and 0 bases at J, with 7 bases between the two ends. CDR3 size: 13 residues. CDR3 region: CASGADSTDTQYF. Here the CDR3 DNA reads TGTGCTAGTGGAGCGGACAGCACAGATACGCAGTATTTT.

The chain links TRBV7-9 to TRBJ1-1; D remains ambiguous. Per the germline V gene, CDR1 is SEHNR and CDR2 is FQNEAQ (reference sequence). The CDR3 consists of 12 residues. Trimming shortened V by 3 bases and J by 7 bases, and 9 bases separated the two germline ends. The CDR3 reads CASSFAGVEAFF. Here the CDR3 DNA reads TGTGCCAGCAGCTTCGCGGGAGTTGAAGCTTTCTTT.

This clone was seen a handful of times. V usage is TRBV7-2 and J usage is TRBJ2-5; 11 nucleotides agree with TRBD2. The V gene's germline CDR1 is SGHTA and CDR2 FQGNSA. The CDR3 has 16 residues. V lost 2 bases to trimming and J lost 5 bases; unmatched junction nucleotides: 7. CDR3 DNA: TGTGCCAGCAGCTTATTGTTAGCGGGGGGGCTGGAGACCCAGTACTTC. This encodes CASSLLLAGGLETQYF.